This TCR beta chain is drawn from a study of cytomegalovirus exposure and HLA in healthy donors. Study at large: Unique TCR beta sequences numbering about 100 million came from 150 million to 200 million T cells in an earlier analysis.

Primers: 60 Vbeta forward and 13 Jbeta reverse. Original processing notes: In a later analysis, of 80 million to 90 million unique beta chains, about 12 million appeared in at least two donors. Repertoires were generated with immunoSEQ multiplex PCR, while TCRdb's copy carries only in-frame clones and drops some. V, J and clone size are those of that table, while D and trimming were read from the DNA. The profile shows hundreds of thousands of clones, 82% of them singletons. In regard to this clone: Its antigen is unidentified. Additional DNA sequences in this sample encode the identical CDR3.

Study-wide results and caveats: It was approximately 150 TCR beta chains that were listed as cytomegalovirus-associated.

Sequences were obtained from PBMCs. The origin of this receptor is a man aged 35-49 years in good health and CMV-seropositive.

The CDR3: CSVDRGLNTEAFF. The CDR3 bases are TGCAGCGTGGACAGGGGACTGAACACTGAAGCTTTCTTT. The chain has TRBV29-1 and TRBJ1-1; 9 bases are a match to TRBD1. CDR3 length: 13 amino acids. Germline assignment: CDR1 SQVTM and CDR2 ANQGSEA. V shed 6 bases, J shed 0 bases, and the junction held 2 bases outside the gene matches.